One sample yielded the 9 T cell receptor beta chains listed below, sequenced in a study of T cells after yellow fever vaccination (dated by TCRdb to between 2018 and 2021). The treatment or condition label corresponds to: live attenuated yellow fever vaccine strain. Libraries were prepared through 5' RACE. Sequencing was carried out with an Illumina NovaSeq 6000. The public reads were reprocessed in TCRdb via fastp at Q25 and MiXCR, keeping in-frame beta chains. Each CDR3 protein gets just one entry, which takes the most common genes and DNA from the rows behind it. A total of approximately 240,000 distinct CDR3 sequences appear in this sample, roughly 3.5% of them only once. Jointly, the top ten make up 15% to 20% of the sample. Sequenced material: PBMCs, taken 15 days after the yellow fever booster vaccination. All receptors come from a man aged 18-30 years who received the YFV17D yellow fever vaccine.

Ten or more counts support this clonotype. This CDR3 is CASSEASGGANEQFF. The CDR3 coding sequence is TGTGCCAGCAGTGAAGCTAGCGGGGGGGCCAATGAGCAGTTCTTC. The rearrangement uses TRBV2 and TRBJ2-1; 11 nucleotides agree with TRBD2. Germline CDR1 reads SNHLY; CDR2 reads FYNNEI. This CDR3 is built from 15 residues. The V segment lost 0 bases and the J segment 6 bases; nucleotides outside the gene matches: 1.

There are many counts of this clonotype. The CDR3 nucleotides are TGTGCCATCAGGGACAGGGAAGGGGCCTATGGCTACACCTTC. Translating gives CAIRDREGAYGYTF. This rearrangement joins TRBV10-3 to TRBJ1-2; 8 nucleotides align to TRBD1. Germline values: CDR1 ENHRY, CDR2 SYGVKD. The CDR3 has 14 residues. With V trimmed by 6 bases and J by 4 bases, 7 bases remained unmatched.

This clonotype was counted a few times. The chain is built from TRBV23-1 and TRBJ1-5; D gene unclear. TRBV23-1 is treated as an ORF (open reading frame) with a function not yet certain. This CDR3 region has 13 residues. Trimming shortened V by 8 bases and J by 6 bases, and 14 bases separated the two germline ends. DNA of the CDR3: TGCGCCAGCTGCACAACTCTACGTCAGCCCCAGCATTTT. Protein sequence: CASCTTLRQPQHF.

At least ten counts were recorded for this clonotype. The rearrangement joins TRBV21-1 to TRBJ2-5. TRBV21-1 is a pseudogene. The CDR3 loop spans 14 amino acids. The CDR3 DNA reads as TGTGCCAGCACCCAAGGAGTTTGGGGAGAGACCCAGTACTTC. The encoded protein is CASTQGVWGETQYF.

The V and J genes are TRBV9 and TRBJ1-1; 9 nucleotides line up with TRBD1. This CDR3 comprises 13 residues. V trimming: 5 bases; J trimming: 6 bases; junction bases outside the gene matches: 5. CDR1 is SGDLS and CDR2 is YYNGEE in the germline V gene. For the CDR3, the DNA is TGTGCCAGCAGTGGACAGGGGAGGGCTGAAGCTTTCTTT. Encoded protein: CASSGQGRAEAFF.

This clonotype occurred many times. The genes are TRBV7-3 and TRBJ2-2; D not certain. The V and J ends lost 5 bases and 5 bases respectively, with 15 bases between them. The germline V gene has CDR1 SGHTA and CDR2 FQGTGA. The CDR3 consists of 15 residues. The CDR3 loop is CASSPKNGGTGELFF. The CDR3 DNA is TGTGCCAGCAGCCCGAAAAACGGTGGAACCGGGGAGCTGTTTTTT. Together with reference TRBV7-3 and TRBJ2-2, the CDR3 gives the full variable domain: GAGVSQTPSNKVTEKGKYVELRCDPISGHTALYWYRQSLGQGPEFLIYFQGTGAADDSGLPNDRFFAVRPEGSVSTLKIQRTERGDSAVYLCASSPKNGGTGELFFGEGSRLTVL.

This clonotype was seen at least ten times. The chain is built from TRBV19 and TRBJ2-1; weak D call: TRBD2 (5 bases). The CDR3 covers 17 residues. The V and J ends lost 0 bases and 5 bases respectively, with 17 bases between them. Germline V CDR1 and CDR2: LNHDA, SQIVND (reference sequence). The CDR3 region has the DNA TGTGCCAGTAGTATAGACCTACTAGTAGGCACGAACAATGAGCAGTTCTTC. It yields the protein CASSIDLLVGTNNEQFF.

This clonotype was recorded at least ten times. The V call is TRBV12-3 or TRBV12-4, the J call TRBJ1-1, with D possibly being TRBD1 (5 bases). V shed 5 bases and J shed 0 bases, with 13 bases lying between them. The CDR3 is 15 residues long. The CDR3 region has the DNA TGTGCCAGCAGTCAACAGGACGGATTGAACACTGAAGCTTTCTTT. Encoded protein: CASSQQDGLNTEAFF.

CDR3 protein: CASSQGSIGNTIYF. CDR3 sequence (DNA): TGCGCCAGCAGCCAAGGCTCGATCGGAAACACCATATATTTT. The V gene is TRBV4-3, the J gene TRBJ1-3; D gene ambiguous. V was pared by 1 base and J by 4 bases, with 8 bases between. In germline, CDR1 is LGHNA, CDR2 YSLEER. The CDR3 loop spans 14 amino acids.